A selection of T cell receptor beta chains follows, all from one sample in a study of T cell clusters in autoimmune cytopenias. TCRdb reprocessed the multiplex PCR reads, keeping one entry per CDR3 protein, no DNA. This listing includes about 5,100 distinct CDR3 sequences. The sample also formed part of further work on T cell repertoires in aging, cancer and after chemotherapy.

Sequencing used peripheral blood. The receptors were sampled from a human donor in good health. CDR3s include the opening cysteine and the closing phenylalanine or tryptophan. The order of the fields is V gene, J gene, clone size, CDR3 protein. Expanded clones get a size class; other rows say once, few or many, or leave the size out.

>TRBV6-1|TRBJ1-2|NA
CASSERQATNYGYTF
>TRBV30|TRBJ1-1|NA
CAWERDGTEAFF
>TRBV30|TRBJ1-1|NA
CAWSVVNTEAFF
>TRBV19|TRBJ2-2|NA
CASSIVGLAGMRTGELFF
>TRBV7-9|TRBJ2-4|NA
CASSLGSGGRNIQYF
>TRBV5-6|TRBJ1-2|NA
CASSFDRFNYGYTF
>TRBV6-5|TRBJ2-1|NA
CASSYSGGQRLAGYNEQFF
>TRBV20-1|TRBJ2-3|NA
CSARAPGLVITQYF
>TRBV19|TRBJ1-1|medium-sized
CASRQGGLNTEAFF
>TRBV6-1|TRBJ1-2|NA
CASSEVGTGGNNGYGYTF
>TRBV27|TRBJ2-2|NA
CASWTGATGELFF
>TRBV11-2|TRBJ2-2|NA
CASSLRSGTGGSRNTGELFF
>TRBV18|TRBJ1-3|NA
CASSPIPSSGNTIYF
>TRBV30|TRBJ2-7|medium-sized
CAWSQGQGILEQYF
>TRBV27|TRBJ1-2|NA
CASSLLDRGYGYTF
>TRBV15|TRBJ2-1|NA
CATSRDLRDRQFF
>TRBV24-1|TRBJ2-1|NA
CATSDLGLADGEQFF
>TRBV15|TRBJ1-4|NA
CATSRKQRATNEKLFF
>TRBV6-1|TRBJ1-3|NA
CASISGAGNTIYF
>TRBV10-3|TRBJ2-7|NA
CAISGITSSYEQYF
>TRBV10-3|TRBJ2-5|NA
CAISGGQGMSQTQYF
>TRBV19|TRBJ1-1|NA
CASSILLGRGPYTEAFF
>TRBV6-6|TRBJ2-5|NA
CASSYRAEETQYF
>TRBV6-2/TRBV6-3|TRBJ1-2|NA
CARSVNRVYGYTF
>TRBV18|TRBJ2-3|medium-sized
CASSRTGWSSTDTQYF
>TRBV6-1|TRBJ1-5|NA
CASSERDRVNQPQHF
>TRBV27|TRBJ2-7|NA
CASLHGTGGVEQYF
>TRBV18|TRBJ1-1|NA
CASSLPRTEAFF
>TRBV27|TRBJ2-3|NA
CASRTPGQGGDKQYF
>TRBV24-1|TRBJ2-1|NA
CATSGAGTSGKNEQFF
>TRBV5-1|TRBJ2-5|NA
CASSFWGTRQKQETQYF
>TRBV18|TRBJ2-1|NA
CASSPPGGSGYNEQFF
>TRBV27|TRBJ2-1|NA
CASRRTSSNEQFF
>TRBV27|TRBJ2-3|NA
CASSLFLAGATDTQYF
>TRBV19|TRBJ1-1|NA
CASRAHPGQATGDTEAFF
>TRBV5-4|TRBJ2-7|NA
CASSLPTRGAEQYF
>TRBV18|TRBJ2-1|NA
CASSPLIGTSGGGYNEQFF
>TRBV30|TRBJ2-7|NA
CAWSEGGSDEQYF
>TRBV5-6|TRBJ2-3|NA
CASSRTGGVTDTQYF
>TRBV28|TRBJ2-7|NA
CASSRRYEQYF
>TRBV6-5|TRBJ1-2|medium-sized
CASSRGTGPTSGYTF
>TRBV5-4|TRBJ2-2|NA
CASSPRTASRGTGELFF
>TRBV5-6|TRBJ1-1|NA
CASSWVRDTEALF
>TRBV29-1|TRBJ2-5|medium-sized
CSVAYQETQYF
>TRBV19|TRBJ1-2|NA
CASNPRGSVDYGYTF
>TRBV7-3|TRBJ1-4|NA
CASSPTGGGEKEKLFF
>TRBV18|TRBJ2-5|NA
CASSPQAGSQETQYF
>TRBV27|TRBJ2-1|medium-sized
CASSLYQGHNYNEQFF
>TRBV19|TRBJ2-4|NA
CASSIKRGRGNIQYF
>TRBV6-6|TRBJ2-7|NA
CASSSGQGGVEQYF
>TRBV6-5|TRBJ2-7|NA
CASSYSVAGGSREQYF
>TRBV6-6|TRBJ2-1|NA
CATDRGLSNEQFF
>TRBV27|TRBJ2-5|NA
CASSQRGTQYF
>TRBV6-1|TRBJ1-1|NA
CASRQQASTEAFF
>TRBV27|TRBJ2-3|NA
CASSLQGGSGDTQYF
>TRBV15|TRBJ2-2|large
CATSRGRDTNTGELFF
>TRBV6-5|TRBJ2-5|medium-sized
CASSISGIFQETQYF